This paragraph covers one TCR beta chain sequence. What antigen it recognizes has not been identified. No base quality information exists; no much larger clone differs at one position. This sample was taken from a study of T cell responses to AZD1222 COVID-19 vaccine (dated by TCRdb to about 2021). In terms of the full investigation: AZD1222 recipients with second doses at about 4 weeks or about 12 weeks were pooled, because spike-specific TCR depth and breadth did not differ between schedules. TCR sequencing was performed for over 230 trial participants, of whom about 200 were given two doses of AZD1222 and about 25 were given two doses of MenACWY control vaccine. Enrollment into the trials was organized by age into subgroups of 18-55, 56-69 and 70-plus years, and those subgroups contained approximately 160, 26 and 62 TCR-sequenced participants, respectively. The research as a whole found: No day 14 peak-response samples were available, so repertoires were characterized only after the peak T cell response. Participants were mostly white British and included more females than males, and it was suggested by the authors that clonal diversity may have been underestimated. Only six AZD1222 recipients were SARS-CoV-2 seropositive at baseline, limiting conclusions about previously exposed vaccinees. After two AZD1222 doses, spike-specific TCR breadth and depth were significantly higher than at day 0 and than in MenACWY recipients. Nearly half of unique spike-specific TCRs reportedly recognized epitopes outside regions mutated in the B.1.351 and B.1.1.7 variants. The 56-69-year group was small, and its depth increase did not reach significance, likely because of low power. Vaccine-associated CD4 TCRs spanned the whole spike protein, with dominant responses in regions 160-218 and 743-854.

Via the germline V gene, CDR1 is KGHSH and CDR2 LQKENI. The CDR3 contains 15 residues, cysteine and phenylalanine counted. Here the CDR3 DNA is all that survives: 45 bases in frame from base 1. Trimming removed 3 bases from V and 4 bases from J; the gene matches leave 8 bases unexplained. The CDR3 regions of human TCRbeta chains were analyzed by immunosequencing. The original methods were these. TCRs in the repertoires were matched against a reference library of SARS-CoV-2-specific TCRs that had been generated with the MIRA antigen-specificity platform. Breadth meant the fraction of unique TCRs that were SARS-CoV-2-associated, whereas depth meant the fraction of total T cells that were SARS-CoV-2-associated. Using the MIRA data, every spike-specific TCR was mapped to the spike region that the TCR reacted to and assigned to either a CD4 or a CD8 class. Log10-transformed breadth and depth values were compared by one-way ANOVA with Sidak's multiple comparisons tests. In its TCRdb copy, this immuneACCESS table keeps in-frame sequences only and misses some clones. Where compared with another copy, unresolved V genes explain less than half of these, and the others have no known cause. That table gives V, J and clone size, and the DNA gave D and trimming. This sample lists tens of thousands of clones; about 79% were detected once. The top ten hold roughly 20% of the sample.

The time point label here, explained by the study, means: baseline before first vaccination. The vaccinee samples were drawn from two UK trials, COV001 and COV002, one of which was a single-blind randomized controlled phase 2/3 trial testing AZD1222 (ChAdOx1 nCoV-19) in healthy adults. Trial participant PBMC samples were collected at day 0 and day 28 after the second dose for TCRbeta chain sequencing. The sequences come from peripheral blood, collected on day 0 of AZD1222 vaccination. The source of this sequence is an adult in good health. The rearrangement combines TRBV18 with TRBJ1-2, with TRBD1 identical over 7 junction bases. The nucleotide sequence is TGTGCCAGCTCACCTTTTCCCGGGACAGTCTATGGCTACACCTTC. Its protein is CASSPFPGTVYGYTF.